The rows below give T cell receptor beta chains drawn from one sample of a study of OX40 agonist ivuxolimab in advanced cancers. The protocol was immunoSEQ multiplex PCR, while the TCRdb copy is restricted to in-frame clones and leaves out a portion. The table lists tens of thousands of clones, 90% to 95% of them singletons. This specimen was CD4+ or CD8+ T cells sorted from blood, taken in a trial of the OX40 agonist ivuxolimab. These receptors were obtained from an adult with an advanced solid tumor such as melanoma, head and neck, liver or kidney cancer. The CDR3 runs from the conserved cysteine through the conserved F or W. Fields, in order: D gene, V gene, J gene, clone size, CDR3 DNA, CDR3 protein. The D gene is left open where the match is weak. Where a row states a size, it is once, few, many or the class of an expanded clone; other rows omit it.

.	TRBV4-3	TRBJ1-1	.	TGCGCCAGCAGCCCCCAAGTGGGGGGAACTGAAGCTTTCTTT	CASSPQVGGTEAFF
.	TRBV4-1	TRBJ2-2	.	TGCGCCAGCAGCCTTGGTCGGGACACCGGGGAGCTGTTTTTT	CASSLGRDTGELFF
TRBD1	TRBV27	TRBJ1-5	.	TGTGCCAGCAGTTTGAGGGGGCCGAGTCAGCCCCAGCATTTT	CASSLRGPSQPQHF
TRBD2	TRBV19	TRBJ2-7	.	TGTGCCAGTAGTTTTGGAACTAGCGGAGATTTTTACGAGCAGTACTTC	CASSFGTSGDFYEQYF
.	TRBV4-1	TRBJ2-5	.	TGCGCCAGCAGCCCCCCGGGACAACAAGAGACCCAGTACTTC	CASSPPGQQETQYF
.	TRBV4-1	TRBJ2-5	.	TGCGCCAGCAGCTCATGGACTGGCGAGACCCAGTACTTC	CASSSWTGETQYF
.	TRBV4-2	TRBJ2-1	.	TGTGCCAGCAGCCTTTTACGGGAAGGGCACAATGAGCAGTTCTTC	CASSLLREGHNEQFF
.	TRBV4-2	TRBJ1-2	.	TGTGCCAGCAGCCAAGCTGTGGGATTCGGGAGCTATGGCTACACCTTC	CASSQAVGFGSYGYTF
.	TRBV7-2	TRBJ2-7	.	TGTGCCAGCAGCTCCGTACAGGCGTCCTACGAGCAGTACTTC	CASSSVQASYEQYF
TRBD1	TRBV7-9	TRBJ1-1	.	TGTGCCACACCGGGACAGGGAATGAACACTGAAGCTTTCTTT	CATPGQGMNTEAFF
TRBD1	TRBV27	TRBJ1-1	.	TGTGCCAGCAAACAGGGGGTTATTAACACTGAAGCTTTCTTT	CASKQGVINTEAFF
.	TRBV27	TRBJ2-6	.	TGTGCCAGCAGGGCAACCGGGGCCAACGTCCTGACTTTC	CASRATGANVLTF
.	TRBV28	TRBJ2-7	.	TGTGCCAGCAGTTTAGCGGATTTGAGCGAGCAGTACTTC	CASSLADLSEQYF
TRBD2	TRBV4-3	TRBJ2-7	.	TGCGCCAGCAGCCAAGGACTAGCGGAACCCCACGAGCAGTACTTC	CASSQGLAEPHEQYF
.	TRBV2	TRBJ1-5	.	TGTGCCAGCAGTACAAACAGCTTCAATCAGCCCCAGCATTTT	CASSTNSFNQPQHF
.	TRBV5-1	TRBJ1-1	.	TGCGCCAGCAGCTTGGTGGGTTGGGAGAACACTGAAGCTTTCTTT	CASSLVGWENTEAFF
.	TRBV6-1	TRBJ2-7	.	TGTGCCATGAGACCCCCGGGTGGCTACGAGCAGTACTTC	CAMRPPGGYEQYF
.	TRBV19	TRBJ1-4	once	TGTGCCAGTAGTGGGGGGGGACCGCTCTTGGCTGAAAAACTGTTTTTT	CASSGGGPLLAEKLFF
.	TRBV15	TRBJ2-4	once	TGTGCCACCAGCAGAGAGGGAAGGGGGGATTGGGCCAAAAACATTCAGTACTTC	CATSREGRGDWAKNIQYF
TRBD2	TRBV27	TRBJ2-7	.	TGTGCCAGCAGTTCACTAGCGGGGGACTACGAGCAGTACTTC	CASSSLAGDYEQYF
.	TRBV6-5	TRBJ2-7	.	TGTGCCAGCACCGATGGGAATTTCTACGAGCAGTACTTC	CASTDGNFYEQYF
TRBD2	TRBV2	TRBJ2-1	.	TGTGCCAGCAGTCGACTTCGGGGGGGCCCTGACGAGCAGTTCTTC	CASSRLRGGPDEQFF
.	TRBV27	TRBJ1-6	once	TGTGCCAGCAGTATAAATATGGGCAATTCACCCCTCCACTTT	CASSINMGNSPLHF
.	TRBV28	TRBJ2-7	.	TGTGCCAGCAGTTTATTGCCCTCGGCAGGAGGCTCCTACGAGCAGTACTTC	CASSLLPSAGGSYEQYF
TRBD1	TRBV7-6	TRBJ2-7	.	TGTGCCAGCAGCGTGGGACAGGGAATATACGAGCAGTACTTC	CASSVGQGIYEQYF
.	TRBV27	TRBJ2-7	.	TGTGCCAGCAGTAGCGGACCGAACTACGAGCAGTACTTC	CASSSGPNYEQYF
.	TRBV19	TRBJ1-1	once	TGTGCCAGTAGCCGAGACAGGTCGGGGGCTGAAGCTTTCTTT	CASSRDRSGAEAFF
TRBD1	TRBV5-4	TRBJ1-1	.	TGTGCCAGCAGCAGGGGACAGGGAGTTGCTGAAGCTTTCTTT	CASSRGQGVAEAFF